This TCR delta chain comes out of a study of gamma-delta T cells after stem cell transplantation. TCRdb re-identified clones in the RT-PCR reads via CATT. Among thousands of delta-chain clones, 20% to 25% were seen once, and the ten largest hold 7.3%. Germline CDR1 TSWWSYY, CDR2 QGS. The CDR3 has 21 amino acids. This clone was detected only a few times. The germline gene is not matched at one end of the junction; a read error may be the cause. Other nucleotide sequences from this sample produce the same CDR3. This chain joins TRDV1 and TRDJ2, with TRDD3 identical over 12 bases. Input material: gamma-delta T cells. The TCR was taken from a human donor. It is not recorded whose cells these are; they may come from a transplant donor. This CDR3 is CALGERRGPTGGYLLTAQLFF. The CDR3 region has the DNA TGTGCTCTTGGGGAAAGGAGGGGACCCACTGGGGGATACCTTTTGACAGCACAACTCTTCTTC.